A single T cell receptor beta chain is shown here with its context. Its antigen is not known. Germline CDR1 reads MNHEY; CDR2 reads SVGAGI. With V trimmed by 5 bases and J by 3 bases, 8 bases remained unmatched. This CDR3 spans 15 amino acids. The data were produced by immunoSEQ multiplex PCR, yet TCRdb's version contains in-frame clones alone and is incomplete. The data hold more than 2 million clones, with roughly 95% observed a single time. This specimen belongs to a study of shared clonotypes between healthy human individuals. The study's findings and limits: Around 5% of naive CD4 clonotypes were common to a few donors.

Sequenced: naive CD4+ T cells sorted from blood. Subset of the sample: CD45RA+ positively selected. The chain joins TRBV6-5 to TRBJ1-1; 8 bases are shared with TRBD1. This TCR was recovered from a man younger than 35 in good health. CDR3 sequence (DNA): TGTGCCAGCAGTCAGGGGGCCGGGGTCCACACTGAAGCTTTCTTT. Residues: CASSQGAGVHTEAFF.